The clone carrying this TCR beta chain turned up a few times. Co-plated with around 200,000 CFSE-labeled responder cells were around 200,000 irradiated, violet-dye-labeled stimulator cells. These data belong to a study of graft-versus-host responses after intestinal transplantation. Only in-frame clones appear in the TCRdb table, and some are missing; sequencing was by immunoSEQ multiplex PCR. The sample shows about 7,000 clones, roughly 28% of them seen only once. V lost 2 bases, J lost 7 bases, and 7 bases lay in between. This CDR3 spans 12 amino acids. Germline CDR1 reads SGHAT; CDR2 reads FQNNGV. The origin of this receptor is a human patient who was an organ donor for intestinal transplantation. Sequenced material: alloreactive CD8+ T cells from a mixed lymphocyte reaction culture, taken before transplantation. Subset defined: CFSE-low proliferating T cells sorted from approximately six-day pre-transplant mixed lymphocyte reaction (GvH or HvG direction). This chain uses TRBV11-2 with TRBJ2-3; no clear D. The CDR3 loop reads CASSLLRYTQYF. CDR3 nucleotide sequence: TGTGCCAGCAGCTTATTGCGTTATACGCAGTATTTT. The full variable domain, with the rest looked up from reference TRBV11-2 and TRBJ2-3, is EAGVAQSPRYKIIEKRQSVAFWCNPISGHATLYWYQQILGQGPKLLIQFQNNGVVDDSQLPKDRFSAERLKGVDSTLKIQPAKLEDSAVYLCASSLLRYTQYFGPGTRLTVL.